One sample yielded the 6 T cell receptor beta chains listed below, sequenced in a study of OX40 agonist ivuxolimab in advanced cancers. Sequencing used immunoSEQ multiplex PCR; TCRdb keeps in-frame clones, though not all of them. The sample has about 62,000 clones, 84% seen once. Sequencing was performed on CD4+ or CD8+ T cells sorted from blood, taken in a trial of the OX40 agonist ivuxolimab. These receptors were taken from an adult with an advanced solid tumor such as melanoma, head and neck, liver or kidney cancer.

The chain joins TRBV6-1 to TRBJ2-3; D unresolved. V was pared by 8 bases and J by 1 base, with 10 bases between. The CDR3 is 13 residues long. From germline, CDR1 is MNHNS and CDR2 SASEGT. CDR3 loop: CASLGEGTDTQYF. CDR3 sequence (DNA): TGTGCCAGCCTCGGAGAGGGCACAGATACGCAGTATTTT.

Written as DNA, the CDR3 is TGTGCCACCAGGGACGGCATCTATGGCTACACCTTC. Amino acids: CATRDGIYGYTF. The chain combines TRBV19 with TRBJ1-2; tentatively, D is TRBD1 (5 bases). The CDR3 totals 12 residues. V gave up 10 bases and J gave up 4 bases, with 13 bases separating them. Per the germline V gene, CDR1 is LNHDA and CDR2 is SQIVND (reference sequence).

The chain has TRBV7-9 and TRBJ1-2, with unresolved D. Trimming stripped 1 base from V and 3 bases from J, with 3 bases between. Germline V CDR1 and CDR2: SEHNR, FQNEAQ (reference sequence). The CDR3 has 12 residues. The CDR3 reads CASSLVDYGYTF. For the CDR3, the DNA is TGTGCCAGCAGCTTAGTGGACTATGGCTACACCTTC.

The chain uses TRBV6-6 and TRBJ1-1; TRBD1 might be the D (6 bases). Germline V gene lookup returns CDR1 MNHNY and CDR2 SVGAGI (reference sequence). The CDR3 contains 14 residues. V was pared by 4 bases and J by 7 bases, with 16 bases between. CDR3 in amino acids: CASSSTDSYREAFF. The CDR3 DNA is TGTGCCAGCAGTTCGACGGACAGTTATCGTGAAGCTTTCTTT.

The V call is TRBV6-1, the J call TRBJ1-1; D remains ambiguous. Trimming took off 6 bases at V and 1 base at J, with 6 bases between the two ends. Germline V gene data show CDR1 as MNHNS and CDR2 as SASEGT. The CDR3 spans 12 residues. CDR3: CASRVANTEAFF. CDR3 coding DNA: TGTGCCAGCAGGGTAGCGAACACTGAAGCTTTCTTT.

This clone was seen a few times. The CDR3 DNA sequence: TGTGCCAGCAGCATAGGACATGGGATTAGTAATTCACCCCTCCACTTT. Translation: CASSIGHGISNSPLHF. V gene TRBV5-5 combines with J gene TRBJ1-6; TRBD1 is a possible D gene (5 bases). The CDR3 covers 16 residues. V was clipped by 4 bases and J by 6 bases, with 17 bases between them. Per the germline V gene, CDR1 is SGHKS and CDR2 is YYEKEE (reference sequence).